These T cell receptor beta chains were read from a single sample in a study of tumor-infiltrating lymphocytes in primary liver carcinoma. TCRdb analysed the multiplex PCR reads with MiXCR anew, one entry per CDR3 protein. The table shows almost 200,000 distinct CDR3 sequences, with around 60% occurring only once. The sample was peripheral blood. These receptor sequences come from a woman aged 55-69 years with primary liver carcinoma and hepatitis B virus infection. Both conserved end residues are part of each CDR3. The D gene is left open where the match is weak. Expanded clones are given a class, and other clones once, few, many or no size at all.

J gene	clone size	V gene	D gene	CDR3 protein	CDR3 DNA
TRBJ2-5	NA	TRBV28	NA	CASSRVNVRGRETQYF	TGTGCCAGCAGCCGCGTTAACGTCAGGGGACGGGAGACCCAGTACTTC
TRBJ1-2	NA	TRBV9	TRBD1	CASSVKGQDNYGYTF	TGTGCCAGCAGCGTAAAAGGACAGGACAACTATGGCTACACCTTC
TRBJ2-6	many	TRBV11-1	NA	CASSLAFSSSGANVLTF	TGTGCCAGCTCATTGGCCTTTTCGAGCTCTGGGGCCAACGTCCTGACTTTC
TRBJ2-1	NA	TRBV11-2	NA	CASSLAECLSYNKQFF	TGTGCCAGCAGCTTAGCAGAGTGCCTCTCCTACAATAAGCAGTTCTTC
TRBJ2-1	NA	TRBV29-1	TRBD2	CSATGTKSYNEHFF	TGCAGCGCCACCGGGACTAAGTCTTACAATGAGCATTTCTTC
TRBJ2-7	once	TRBV5-1	NA	CASSLNREQYF	TGCGCCAGCAGCTTGAACAGGGAGCAGTACTTC
TRBJ2-3	NA	TRBV20-1	TRBD2	CSARVAGANFTDTQYF	TGCAGTGCTAGAGTAGCGGGAGCGAATTTCACAGATACGCAGTATTTT
TRBJ2-3	NA	TRBV5-1	TRBD2	CASSSLAGVGSTQYF	TGCGCCAGCAGCTCTTTAGCGGGAGTGGGGTCGACGCAGTATTTT
TRBJ2-2	few	TRBV15	NA	CATSRGLGRANTGELFF	TGTGCCACCAGCAGAGGGCTTGGCAGGGCGAACACCGGGGAGCTGTTTTTT
TRBJ1-2	NA	TRBV2	TRBD1	CASSEPRDRGRYTF	TGTGCCAGCAGTGAACCCCGGGACAGGGGACGGTACACCTTC
TRBJ2-3	many	TRBV12-3/TRBV12-4	NA	CASTQQVSTDTQYF	TGTGCCAGCACCCAGCAGGTCTCCACAGATACGCAGTATTTT
TRBJ1-1	NA	TRBV21-1	NA	CASSKSWQDELGGTEALF	TGTGCCAGCAGCAAATCTTGGCAGGACGAGCTCGGAGGCACTGAAGCTTTGTTT
TRBJ2-4	NA	TRBV6-1	TRBD2	CASSEAQGGSKNIQYF	TGTGCCAGCAGTGAAGCGCAGGGAGGGAGCAAAAACATTCAGTACTTC
TRBJ2-5	NA	TRBV11-2	NA	CANSLEFRVETQYF	TGTGCCAACAGTTTAGAGTTCAGGGTTGAGACCCAGTATTTC
TRBJ2-3	many	TRBV5-5	TRBD2	CASSPLSGGSTDTQYF	TGTGCCAGCAGCCCCCTAAGCGGGGGAAGCACAGATACGCAGTATTTT
TRBJ2-3	NA	TRBV10-3	NA	CAISEILGAGTDTQYF	TGTGCCATCAGTGAGATCCTAGGGGCGGGTACAGATACGCAGTATTTT
TRBJ2-1	NA	TRBV11-2	NA	CASSTRPGFYNEQFF	TGTGCCAGCAGCACCCGCCCGGGATTCTACAATGAGCAGTTCTTC
TRBJ2-1	NA	TRBV11-2	NA	CASARSSAGSGQFF	TGTGCCAGCGCACGGTCTAGTGCCGGCTCGGGGCAGTTCTTC
TRBJ2-1	NA	TRBV9	TRBD2	CASSESGETYNEQFF	TGTGCCAGCAGCGAAAGCGGGGAAACCTACAATGAGCAGTTCTTC
TRBJ1-2	NA	TRBV6-2/TRBV6-3	NA	CASSYSPEISEGYAF	TGTGCCAGCAGTTACTCGCCGGAGATTTCGGAGGGCTACGCCTTC
TRBJ1-1	NA	TRBV5-1	NA	CASSSLTGNTEAFF	TGCGCCAGCAGCTCCCTGACAGGTAACACTGAAGCTTTCTTT
TRBJ1-2	NA	TRBV11-2	NA	CASSFRNYGHAF	TGTGCCAGCAGCTTCAGGAACTATGGCCACGCCTTC
TRBJ2-3	NA	TRBV11-2	NA	CASSGRSSTDMQYF	TGTGCCAGCAGCGGCCGCTCTTCCACAGATATGCAGTATTTT
TRBJ1-2	NA	TRBV30	TRBD1	CAWTYRGSRGYTF	TGTGCCTGGACCTACAGGGGATCGCGTGGCTACACCTTC
TRBJ2-3	few	TRBV2	TRBD2	CASSGIGGADTQYF	TGTGCCAGCAGTGGTATCGGGGGGGCAGATACGCAGTATTTT
TRBJ2-3	NA	TRBV18	TRBD1	CASSPLGQITDTQYF	TGTGCCAGCTCACCATTGGGACAGATCACAGATACGCAGTATTTT
TRBJ2-1	NA	TRBV11-2	NA	CASSSLIPYNEQFF	TGTGCCAGCAGCTCTCTCATACCCTACAATGAGCAGTTCTTC
TRBJ1-2	NA	TRBV6-5	NA	CAINLTGYGYTF	TGTGCCATCAATCTGACCGGCTATGGCTACACCTTC
TRBJ2-5	once	TRBV11-1	TRBD2	CPSSLLKAGEWETQYF	TGTCCCAGCAGCTTACTTAAAGCGGGAGAATGGGAGACCCAGTACTTC
TRBJ2-1	NA	TRBV5-4	TRBD2	CASSPEPGLVGDNEQFF	TGTGCCAGCAGCCCCGAACCGGGACTAGTGGGCGACAATGAGCAGTTCTTC
TRBJ2-3	NA	TRBV4-1	TRBD2	CASSPTGTSAGDTQYF	TGCGCCAGCAGCCCGACCGGGACTAGCGCCGGAGATACGCAATATTTT
TRBJ2-1	NA	TRBV12-3/TRBV12-4	NA	CASSYPGTRNNELFF	TGTGCCAGCAGCTATCCCGGGACTCGAAACAATGAACTGTTCTTC
TRBJ2-1	few	TRBV4-3	NA	CASSQDRSGFHNEQFF	TGCGCCAGCAGCCAAGATAGGAGCGGGTTTCACAATGAGCAGTTCTTC
TRBJ2-7	few	TRBV28	TRBD2	CASSGGGVIGEQYF	TGTGCCAGCAGTGGGGGGGGAGTGATAGGCGAGCAGTACTTC
TRBJ2-2	NA	TRBV11-3	NA	CASSPWGGELSF	TGTGCCAGCAGCCCGTGGGGCGGGGAGCTCTCTTTT
TRBJ2-7	NA	TRBV7-9	NA	CASSLFPRRNHEQYF	TGTGCCAGCAGCTTGTTTCCTCGGAGGAACCACGAGCAGTACTTC
TRBJ2-7	NA	TRBV28	NA	CASSSTSLSTYEQYF	TGTGCCAGCAGTTCAACATCTTTATCTACCTACGAGCAGTACTTC
TRBJ2-2	many	TRBV6-6	TRBD2	CASIRTSGSNTGELFF	TGTGCCAGCATTCGGACTAGCGGGAGTAACACCGGGGAGCTGTTTTTT
TRBJ1-2	many	TRBV6-6	NA	CASSYGAGANYGYTF	TGTGCCAGCAGTTACGGGGCAGGGGCTAACTATGGCTACACCTTC
TRBJ1-5	NA	TRBV10-3	NA	CAISETWTAANQPQHF	TGTGCCATCAGTGAGACCTGGACGGCTGCGAATCAGCCCCAGCATTTT
TRBJ2-3	many	TRBV12-3/TRBV12-4	NA	CASSLGRSRFTDTQYF	TGTGCCAGCAGTTTAGGGAGGTCGCGCTTCACAGATACGCAGTATTTT